The subject of this entry is one T cell receptor (beta chain). Its antigen is currently unknown. Germline V gene lookup returns CDR1 MDHEN and CDR2 SYDVKM. This CDR3 spans 17 amino acids. The ends lost 3 bases at V and 6 bases at J; junction bases unmatched: 13. The source of the sample is a study of OX40 agonist ivuxolimab in advanced cancers. Study-level results: Relative to CD4+, CD8+ T cells held more expanded clones on average.

The table came from immunoSEQ multiplex PCR; TCRdb's copy has only in-frame clones and leaves some out. Of roughly 80,000 clones in the sample, 84% were seen once. The chain uses TRBV28 and TRBJ1-5; 8 bases are a match to TRBD1. The sequence came from an adult with an advanced solid tumor such as melanoma, head and neck, liver or kidney cancer. This sample comprised CD4+ or CD8+ T cells sorted from blood, obtained in a trial of the OX40 agonist ivuxolimab. The CDR3 sequence: CASSFFRTGTRGQPQHF. DNA for the CDR3: TGTGCCAGCAGTTTCTTTCGGACAGGGACAAGGGGTCAGCCCCAGCATTTT. The full variable domain, rest sourced from reference TRBV28 and TRBJ1-5, is DVKVTQSSRYLVKRTGEKVFLECVQDMDHENMFWYRQDPGLGLRLIYFSYDVKMKEKGDIPEGYSVSREKKERFSLILESASTNQTSMYLCASSFFRTGTRGQPQHFGDGTRLSIL.